This TCR beta chain was retrieved from a study of blood T cells in healthy people across ages. The use of a sample-barcoded 5' primer and a J-beta primer mix characterized a second PCR of about 6 to 11 cycles. TCRdb re-analysed the 5' RACE reads in MiXCR, keeping a single row per CDR3 protein. The sample has hundreds of thousands of distinct CDR3 sequences, 40% to 45% seen once; the top ten hold 30%. Overall study results and limits: PBMCs were not sorted, which prevented a conclusive comparison of naive versus antigen-experienced cells. TCR beta diversity was tightly associated with the proportion of naive T cells.

The table lists this clonotype with many counts. Its cognate antigen is unknown. The CDR3 runs to 12 residues. Germline assignment: CDR1 SQVTM and CDR2 ANQGSEA. V was trimmed by 7 bases and J by 1 base, leaving 11 bases between them. This chain joins TRBV29-1 and TRBJ2-7; D not certain. Sequenced sample: blood. The sequence was obtained from an elderly man in good health. The CDR3 DNA follows: TGCAGCGGAAGGACGGTTTCCTACGAGCAGTACTTC. It encodes CSGRTVSYEQYF.